A single T cell receptor beta chain is shown here with its context. Antigen unknown. This entry is derived from a study of T cell responses to AZD1222 COVID-19 vaccine. Looked up from germline, CDR1 is MNHEY and CDR2 is SVGEGT. This CDR3 has 14 residues. V lost 0 bases to trimming and J lost 5 bases, with 10 bases between them. Study findings and constraints: A rise in Spike-specific TCR breadth and depth followed two AZD1222 doses. The study identified only six AZD1222 recipients as seropositive at baseline. In a largely white British group with more females than males, clonal diversity was possibly underestimated.

The table came from immunoSEQ multiplex PCR; TCRdb's copy has only in-frame clones and leaves some out. The table records over 100,000 clones, about 86% of them present only once. The sequence was obtained from an adult in good health. The chain recombines TRBV6-2 or TRBV6-3 with TRBJ2-5; no clear D. Sequences were derived from peripheral blood, sampled on day 0 of AZD1222 vaccination. CDR3 protein: CASSYSIFSETQYF. DNA for the CDR3: TGTGCCAGCAGTTACTCGATTTTTTCCGAGACCCAGTACTTC.